The subject of this entry is one TCR beta chain. This entry comes from a study of blood T cell repertoires in COVID-19. Study as a whole: Samples representing acute and convalescent COVID-19 were sourced from the United States, Italy and Spain. PBMCs, B-cell-depleted T cells, or T cells provided the cDNA or gDNA that made up the material.

Germline CDR1 reads SGHNT; CDR2 reads YYREEE (reference sequence). The CDR3 is 13 residues long. V shed 5 bases and J shed 1 base, with 4 bases lying between them. Authors' methods: Amplifying reference gene primers gave estimates of nucleated cell counts. TCRdb's copy holds only in-frame clones and misses some; the assay was immunoSEQ multiplex PCR. For V, J and clone size, that table is used; D and trimming come from the DNA. This sample has 150,000 or so clones, with over 70% found just once. The TCR originated in a man older than 75 with acute or convalescent COVID-19. Sequencing was done on a sample of peripheral blood. The chain is built from TRBV5-4 and TRBJ2-6, with D uncertain. CDR3 coding DNA: TGTGCCAGCAGGTATTCTGGGGCCAACGTCCTGACTTTC. Translation: CASRYSGANVLTF.